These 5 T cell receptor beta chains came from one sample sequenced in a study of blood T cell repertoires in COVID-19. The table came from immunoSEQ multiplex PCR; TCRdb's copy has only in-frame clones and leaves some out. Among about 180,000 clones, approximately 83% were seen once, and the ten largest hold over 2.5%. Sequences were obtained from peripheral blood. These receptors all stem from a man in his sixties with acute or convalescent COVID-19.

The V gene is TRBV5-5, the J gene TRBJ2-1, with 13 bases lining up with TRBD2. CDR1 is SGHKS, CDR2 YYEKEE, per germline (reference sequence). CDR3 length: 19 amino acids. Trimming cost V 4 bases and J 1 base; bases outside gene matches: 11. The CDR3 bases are TGTGCCAGCAGCCTCCGGACTAGCGGGAGTAAGGTTTCCTACAATGAGCAGTTCTTC. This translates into CASSLRTSGSKVSYNEQFF.

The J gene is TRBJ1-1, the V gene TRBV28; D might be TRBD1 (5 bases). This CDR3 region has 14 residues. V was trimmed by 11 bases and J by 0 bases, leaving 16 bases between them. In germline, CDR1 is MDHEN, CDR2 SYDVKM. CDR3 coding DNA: TGTGCCGGGGCGGGGGGAAGCGTGAACACTGAAGCTTTCTTT. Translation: CAGAGGSVNTEAFF.

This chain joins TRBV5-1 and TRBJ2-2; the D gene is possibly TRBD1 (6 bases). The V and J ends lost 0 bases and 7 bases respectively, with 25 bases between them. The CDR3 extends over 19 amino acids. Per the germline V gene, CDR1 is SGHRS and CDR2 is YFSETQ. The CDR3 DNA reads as TGCGCCAGCAGCTTGGATATGTCTCAGGGGACACCTACCGGCGGGGAGCTGTTTTTT. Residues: CASSLDMSQGTPTGGELFF.

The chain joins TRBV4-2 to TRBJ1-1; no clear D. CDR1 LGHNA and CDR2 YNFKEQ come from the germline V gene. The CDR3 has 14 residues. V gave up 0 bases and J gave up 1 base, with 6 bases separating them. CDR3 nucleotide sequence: TGTGCCAGCAGCCAAGAAGTCGGGAACACTGAAGCTTTCTTT. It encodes CASSQEVGNTEAFF.

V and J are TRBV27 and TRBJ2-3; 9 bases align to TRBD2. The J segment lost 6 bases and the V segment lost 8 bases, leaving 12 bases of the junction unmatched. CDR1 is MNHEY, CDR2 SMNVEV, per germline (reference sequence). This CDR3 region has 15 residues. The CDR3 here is CASPLAGARTDTQYF. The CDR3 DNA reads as TGTGCCAGCCCATTAGCGGGAGCGCGGACGGATACGCAGTATTTT.